The 10 T cell receptor beta chains in this list originate from one sample, sequenced in a study of kidney transplant recipient with SARS-CoV-2 infection (dated by TCRdb to about 2021). In light of the paper, this sample's time point label describes: pre-pandemic baseline sample and day 111 after first positive SARS-CoV-2 test. The data were produced on an Illumina MiSeq. TCRdb applied fastp at Q25 and MiXCR to the public reads, then kept only in-frame beta chains. Every entry covers one CDR3 protein and lists the most common genes and DNA from its rows. In this sample the table shows 200,000 to 250,000 distinct CDR3 sequences, 29% of which occur a single time. Of the sample, under 7.5% falls within the top ten clones. Sequencing used a blood sample, obtained at baseline and on day 111 from a kidney transplant recipient. The receptors here all came from a male patient between 25 and 39 years old who had COVID-19 and was a kidney transplant recipient. After a transplant, some T cells may be the graft donor's own cells.

A remark on this clonotype: Germline is not matched at one junction end, which may reflect a read error. The CDR3 region has the DNA TGTGCCAGCAGCTTAGATCTAGTATTCAATGGGCAGTTCTTC. The encoded protein is CASSLDLVFNGQFF. The chain links TRBV7-9 to TRBJ2-1; D not certain. Per the germline V gene, CDR1 is SEHNR and CDR2 is FQNEAQ (reference sequence). CDR3 length: 14 residues.

The chain joins TRBV6-8 to TRBJ1-2; no firm D call. CDR3 size: 17 residues. V lost 5 bases and J 4 bases, leaving 23 bases between the germline ends. Germline CDR1 reads MNHGY; CDR2 reads SAAAGT. The CDR3 DNA follows: TGTGCCAGCAGTGGCCGGGAACGCTCTAGAAAGGCCTATGGCTACACCTTC. Translated, it gives CASSGRERSRKAYGYTF.

Details on this clonotype: This may come from a read error, since a much larger clone is one base off. The rearrangement links TRBV5-8 to TRBJ2-1; TRBD1 might be the D (6 bases). This CDR3 region has 16 residues. The germline gives CDR1 SGHTS, CDR2 YDEGEE. The CDR3: CASSASTGFSYNERFF. The CDR3, as DNA: TGTGCCAGCAGCGCGTCGACAGGCTTTTCCTACAATGAGCGGTTCTTC.

This clonotype was detected many times. The chain is built from TRBV7-7 and TRBJ1-2; D gene uncertain. Trimming stripped 5 bases from V and 4 bases from J, with 23 bases between. The germline V gene encodes CDR1 SSHAT and CDR2 FNYEAQ (reference sequence). The CDR3 is 17 residues long. The CDR3 reads CASSSPTKCRKTYGYTF. The CDR3, as DNA: TGTGCCAGCAGCAGCCCGACTAAGTGCCGAAAGACCTATGGCTACACCTTC.

This clonotype was counted between two and nine times. This chain joins TRBV3-2 and TRBJ2-1; the D segment call TRBD2 is taken from the table without a DNA check. TRBV3-2 is a pseudogene locus. This CDR3 region has 13 residues. The CDR3 region is CASRLSQSDEQFF. The CDR3 nucleotides read TGTGCCAGCAGACTAAGTCAGTCCGATGAGCAGTTCTTC.

As concerns this clonotype: A much larger clone lies one base from this, so it may be a read error. This chain joins TRBV7-2 and TRBJ2-1; D call uncertain. The germline CDR1 and CDR2 sequences are SGHTA and FQGNSA. This CDR3 has 17 amino acids. The CDR3 sequence: CAGSLGPMPSSYNEQFF. In nucleotides, the CDR3 is TGTGCCGGCAGCTTAGGTCCGATGCCAAGCTCCTACAATGAGCAGTTCTTC.

This clonotype was recorded many times. The gene calls are TRBV21-1 and TRBJ1-2. TRBV21-1 is an annotated pseudogene. The CDR3 consists of 18 residues. The CDR3 bases are TGTGCCAGCAGCAATCGGGGAGGGAGGGTTTCGGCTAACTATGGCTACACCTTC. Translation: CASSNRGGRVSANYGYTF.

The chain uses TRBV30 and TRBJ1-4, with D uncertain. CDR1 is GTSNPN and CDR2 is SVGIG in the germline V gene (reference sequence). Trimming shortened V by 2 bases and J by 8 bases, and 12 bases separated the two germline ends. The CDR3 is 13 residues long. The CDR3 loop is CAWSTASGEKLFF. The CDR3 DNA follows: TGTGCCTGGAGTACGGCATCGGGAGAAAAACTGTTTTTT.

The genes are TRBV5-3 and TRBJ1-2; the D is unclear. Being an ORF, TRBV5-3 has a function that is uncertain. Between the trimmed V and J ends, which lost 7 bases and 4 bases, there was a span of 23 bases. This CDR3 region has 16 residues. In DNA, the CDR3 is TGTGCCAGATGTAACACAGTGGTGAGAAAGACCTATGGCTACACCTTC. The encoded protein is CARCNTVVRKTYGYTF.

Note on this clonotype: A single base is all that separates this from a far larger clone, so a read error is likely. The chain combines TRBV7-6 with TRBJ2-5, with 9 bases aligning to TRBD1. This CDR3 is 15 amino acids long. CDR1 SGHVS and CDR2 FNYEAQ come from the germline V gene. V shed 5 bases, J shed 11 bases, and the junction held 15 bases outside the gene matches. This CDR3 is CASSPGTGPWYVQYF. The CDR3 nucleotides are TGTGCCAGCAGCCCGGGGACAGGGCCATGGTACGTGCAGTACTTC.